Following are 20 T cell receptor beta chains from one sample sequenced in a study of T cells and Merkel cell carcinoma outcomes. Method: immunoSEQ multiplex PCR; TCRdb's copy keeps in-frame clones and lacks some. The sample yields about 15,000 clones, over 85% seen once. The material sequenced was tumor tissue from Merkel cell carcinoma. These receptors all come from a human donor with Merkel cell carcinoma.

The genes are TRBV18 and TRBJ2-2; D remains unclear. V lost 0 bases to trimming and J lost 1 base, with 9 bases between them. This CDR3 has 16 residues. The germline gives CDR1 KGHSH, CDR2 LQKENI. The DNA for the CDR3 is TGTGCCAGCTCACCACCGGCAGAGTTGAACACCGGGGAGCTGTTTTTT. Its protein is CASSPPAELNTGELFF.

Regarding this clone: Sequence at one end of the junction differs from germline and may be a read error. The J gene is TRBJ2-2, the V gene TRBV18, with a tentative D call TRBD2 (5 bases). CDR1 is KGHSH and CDR2 is LQKENI in the germline V gene. This CDR3 is built from 14 residues. The CDR3 nucleotides read TGTGCCAGCTCACCCAGGTGGGAATCCGGGAAGCTGTTTTTT. Translating gives CASSPRWESGKLFF.

DNA for the CDR3: TGTGCCAGCAGCCGGACAGGGGATTCGTACGAGCAGTACTTC. It codes for CASSRTGDSYEQYF. This chain joins TRBV7-2 and TRBJ2-7; 9 bases match TRBD1. The CDR3 runs to 14 residues. Trimming cost V 5 bases and J 4 bases; bases outside gene matches: 6. In germline, CDR1 is SGHTA, CDR2 FQGNSA.

The V and J genes are TRBV7-2 and TRBJ2-4, with 12 positions matching TRBD2. CDR1 and CDR2 from the germline V gene are SGHTA and FQGNSA. This CDR3 is 16 amino acids long. The J segment lost 10 bases and the V segment lost 1 base, leaving 8 bases of the junction unmatched. The CDR3 region has the DNA TGTGCCAGCAGCTTAGTGGCTAGCGGGGGGGCGGGAATTCAGTACTTC. It encodes CASSLVASGGAGIQYF. The variable domain in full, with the rest retrieved from reference TRBV7-2 and TRBJ2-4, is GAGVSQSPSNKVTEKGKDVELRCDPISGHTALYWYRQSLGQGLEFLIYFQGNSAPDKSGLPSDRFSAERTGGSVSTLTIQRTQQEDSAVYLCASSLVASGGAGIQYFGAGTRLSVL.

The chain couples TRBV9 to TRBJ1-4; D might be TRBD1 (5 bases). V was trimmed by 4 bases and J by 6 bases, leaving 16 bases between them. Germline assignment: CDR1 SGDLS and CDR2 YYNGEE. The CDR3 is 15 amino acids. The CDR3 DNA follows: TGTGCCAGCAGCCCTACCGGGACCGCCTATGAAAAACTGTTTTTT. Amino acids: CASSPTGTAYEKLFF.

V is TRBV7-2 and J is TRBJ1-1, with D possibly matching TRBD1 (5 bases). This CDR3 spans 14 amino acids. V lost 1 base, J lost 3 bases, and 9 bases lay in between. Germline-derived CDR1 and CDR2 are SGHTA and FQGNSA. CDR3 nucleotides: TGTGCCAGCAGCTTAGTGGGGGGAGACACTGAAGCTTTCTTT. It yields the protein CASSLVGGDTEAFF.

The chain joins TRBV7-2 to TRBJ1-1; D is possibly TRBD1 (5 bases). The CDR3 contains 13 residues. CDR1 SGHTA and CDR2 FQGNSA come from the germline V gene. The V gene lost 2 bases and the J gene lost 4 bases, with 8 bases spanning the gap. CDR3 residues: CASSLLRGTEAFF. As DNA, the CDR3 is TGTGCCAGCAGCTTATTAAGGGGCACTGAAGCTTTCTTT. Looking up the rest from reference TRBV7-2 and TRBJ1-1 gives the full variable domain: GAGVSQSPSNKVTEKGKDVELRCDPISGHTALYWYRQSLGQGLEFLIYFQGNSAPDKSGLPSDRFSAERTGGSVSTLTIQRTQQEDSAVYLCASSLLRGTEAFFGQGTRLTVV.

The chain joins TRBV5-1 to TRBJ2-1, with 9 bases aligning to TRBD2. The length of the CDR3 is 15 residues. V shed 1 base and J 10 bases; nucleotides not matched to a gene: 9. From germline, CDR1 is SGHRS and CDR2 YFSETQ. The CDR3 DNA sequence: TGCGCCAGCAGCTTGAGTTCTCCTGGACTAGCGGAGCAGTTCTTC. This sequence encodes CASSLSSPGLAEQFF.

The J gene is TRBJ2-3, the V gene TRBV28, with 12 bases lining up with TRBD2. CDR1 is MDHEN and CDR2 is SYDVKM in the germline V gene. The CDR3 loop spans 17 amino acids. V shed 7 bases, J shed 1 base, and the junction held 9 bases outside the gene matches. CDR3 sequence: CASILAGGPGGTDTQYF. CDR3 coding DNA: TGTGCCAGCATCCTAGCGGGAGGGCCGGGGGGCACAGATACGCAGTATTTT. The variable domain in full, completed from reference TRBV28 and TRBJ2-3, reads DVKVTQSSRYLVKRTGEKVFLECVQDMDHENMFWYRQDPGLGLRLIYFSYDVKMKEKGDIPEGYSVSREKKERFSLILESASTNQTSMYLCASILAGGPGGTDTQYFGPGTRLTVL.

This chain connects TRBV9 to TRBJ1-1; D unclear. CDR1 is SGDLS and CDR2 is YYNGEE in the germline V gene. The CDR3 is 13 amino acids. V dropped 0 bases and J dropped 5 bases, with 8 bases sitting between them. This chain's CDR3 is CASSVEIETEAFF. The CDR3 coding sequence is TGTGCCAGCAGCGTAGAAATAGAGACTGAAGCTTTCTTT.

This rearrangement joins TRBV18 to TRBJ1-5; a possible D gene is TRBD1 (6 bases). CDR1 and CDR2 from the germline V gene are KGHSH and LQKENI. Between the trimmed V and J ends, which lost 3 bases and 1 base, there was a span of 7 bases. The length of the CDR3 is 14 residues. In nucleotides, the CDR3 is TGTGCCAGCTCACCCCAGGGGAGCAATCAGCCCCAGCATTTT. Translation: CASSPQGSNQPQHF.

The chain combines TRBV19 with TRBJ2-3, with 11 positions matching TRBD2. With 5 bases clipped from V and 3 bases from J, the junction kept 4 bases outside the gene matches. Germline CDR1 LNHDA, CDR2 SQIVND (reference sequence). The CDR3 consists of 15 residues. The CDR3 loop is CASSQASGRTDTQYF. The CDR3 DNA follows: TGTGCCAGTAGTCAGGCTAGCGGGAGGACAGATACGCAGTATTTT.

V usage is TRBV7-9 and J usage is TRBJ2-2; D unresolved. The V gene lost 2 bases and the J gene lost 7 bases, with 11 bases spanning the gap. Germline CDR1 SEHNR, CDR2 FQNEAQ (reference sequence). The CDR3 runs 14 residues. CDR3 residues: CASSLQGLVGELFF. CDR3 sequence (DNA): TGTGCCAGCAGCTTACAAGGGTTGGTCGGGGAGCTGTTTTTT.

The rearrangement uses TRBV7-9 and TRBJ1-4; 9 nucleotides line up with TRBD1. The CDR3 extends over 14 amino acids. CDR1 is SEHNR, CDR2 FQNEAQ, per germline (reference sequence). With V trimmed by 3 bases and J by 7 bases, 3 bases remained unmatched. In DNA form, the CDR3 reads TGTGCCAGCAGCTTGGGACAGGGTGGTGAAAAACTGTTTTTT. Translated: CASSLGQGGEKLFF.

In this sample, this clone turned up once. The rearrangement joins TRBV30 to TRBJ1-6; no definite D call. CDR1 and CDR2 (germline): GTSNPN, SVGIG (reference sequence). Trimming cost V 1 base and J 6 bases, with 7 bases left between them. This CDR3 spans 13 amino acids. The CDR3 DNA reads TGTGCCTGGAGTGGACAAGTTAATTCACCCCTCCACTTT. Translated, it gives CAWSGQVNSPLHF.

V and J are TRBV5-4 and TRBJ2-1; 9 bases are a match to TRBD1. The CDR3 totals 16 residues. CDR1 and CDR2 (germline): SGHNT, YYREEE (reference sequence). The trim removed 5 bases at V and 0 bases at J, leaving 6 bases unmatched. CDR3 sequence (DNA): TGTGCCAGCAGGGACGGACAGGGGAGCTCCTACAATGAGCAGTTCTTC. Protein product: CASRDGQGSSYNEQFF.

This clone was detected once. The chain is built from TRBV7-3 and TRBJ2-7; 8 bases are shared with TRBD1. With 0 bases clipped from V and 5 bases from J, the junction kept 9 bases outside the gene matches. Germline V lookup: CDR1 SGHTA, CDR2 FQGTGA. The CDR3 length is 16 residues. The CDR3 region is CASSLTWRQGRNEQYF. In DNA form, the CDR3 reads TGTGCCAGCAGCTTAACGTGGAGACAGGGGCGCAACGAGCAGTACTTC.

V gene TRBV30 combines with J gene TRBJ1-2; no firm D call. Trimming removed 3 bases from V and 9 bases from J, with 17 bases in between. The CDR3 has 13 amino acids. The V gene's germline CDR1 is GTSNPN and CDR2 SVGIG (reference sequence). DNA for the CDR3: TGTGCCTGGAGCCCTGAGAGCCCGTATAGCTACACCTTC. This codes for CAWSPESPYSYTF.

V and J are TRBV7-6 and TRBJ2-2; TRBD1 agrees at 9 bases. The CDR3 spans 18 residues. J gave up 6 bases and V 4 bases, and 15 bases lay outside the gene matches. Germline CDR1 and CDR2: SGHVS and FNYEAQ. The CDR3 nucleotides are TGTGCCAGCAGCTCCCCTTACAGGGGGCGAGAACGGTCCGGGGAGCTGTTTTTT. Protein sequence: CASSSPYRGRERSGELFF.

CDR3 loop: CASREDPVGETQYF. In nucleotides, the CDR3 is TGCGCCAGCCGAGAGGACCCCGTGGGAGAGACCCAGTACTTC. V is TRBV5-1 and J is TRBJ2-5; the D is unclear. CDR1 and CDR2 from the germline V gene are SGHRS and YFSETQ. V was cut by 7 bases and J by 4 bases, with 17 bases left in between. The CDR3 runs 14 residues.